Presented here are 23 T cell receptor beta chains from one specimen sequenced in a study of T cell responses to AZD1222 COVID-19 vaccine (dated by TCRdb to the early 2020s). The time point label, read with the paper, signifies: baseline before first vaccination. Receptor amplification or capture employed the immunoSEQ multiplex PCR assay. What TCRdb holds here is the immuneACCESS table cut down to in-frame rearrangements. Part of the clones is not present; checked against another copy, under half of the missing clones reflect an unresolved V gene, and the others are unexplained. The sample table records 75,000 to 100,000 clones; approximately 85% of these occur just once. Approximately 13% of the sample lies in the top ten. Source: peripheral blood, taken on day 0 of AZD1222 vaccination. These receptors all come from an adult in good health.

The rearrangement links TRBV12-5 to TRBJ2-5; D might be TRBD2 (6 bases). The V gene lost 1 base and the J gene lost 5 bases, with 20 bases spanning the gap. Germline CDR1 and CDR2: LGHNT and FRNRAP. This CDR3 is built from 17 residues. CDR3 sequence (DNA): TGTGCTAGTGGTTTGGGGACCCCCGGCGGGGCTGGGGAGACCCAGTACTTC. It specifies CASGLGTPGGAGETQYF.

The chain couples TRBV6-5 to TRBJ2-5, with D possibly matching TRBD1 (5 bases). The CDR3 sequence is 16 residues long. CDR1 and CDR2 (germline): MNHEY, SVGAGI. Trimming cost V 2 bases and J 4 bases, with 17 bases left between them. The DNA for the CDR3 is TGTGCCAGCAGTTACAGGAAAGGGGCTGGGCGAGAGACCCAGTACTTC. Its translation: CASSYRKGAGRETQYF.

The chain combines TRBV27 with TRBJ1-2; possible D gene TRBD1, 6 bases. Per the germline V gene, CDR1 is MNHEY and CDR2 is SMNVEV (reference sequence). The V gene lost 5 bases and the J gene lost 4 bases, with 23 bases spanning the gap. This CDR3 region has 17 residues. The CDR3 region has the DNA TGTGCCAGCAGTCCCCGGGGCAGGGGAGGATGGAGCTATGGCTACACCTTC. Its protein is CASSPRGRGGWSYGYTF.

V is TRBV25-1 and J is TRBJ1-2, with 9 bases identical to TRBD1. The CDR3 covers 14 residues. Germline V gene lookup returns CDR1 MGHDK and CDR2 SYGVNS. Trimming at V came to 2 bases and at J to 7 bases, leaving 5 bases not matched to a gene. Written as DNA, the CDR3 is TGTGCCAGCAGTGAAACAGGGGGCTCGGGTGGCTACACCTTC. It encodes CASSETGGSGGYTF.

This rearrangement joins TRBV5-1 to TRBJ1-1, with 8 bases fitting TRBD1. The CDR3 length is 14 residues. Germline lookup yields CDR1 SGHRS and CDR2 YFSETQ. V lost 3 bases and J lost 1; bases outside the gene matches: 2. The CDR3 DNA reads TGCGCCAGCAGCTCCGGACAGGGGAACACTGAAGCTTTCTTT. This codes for CASSSGQGNTEAFF.

The table lists this clone with a few counts. V gene TRBV28 combines with J gene TRBJ2-7; TRBD1 matches at 8 bases. CDR3 size: 12 residues. Germline V CDR1 and CDR2: MDHEN, SYDVKM. The junction had 6 bases not matched to a gene; V was cut back by 9 bases and J by 5 bases. In DNA, the CDR3 is TGTGCCAGTATGGACAGGGTCAACGAGCAGTACTTC. This gives the protein CASMDRVNEQYF.

This clone was picked up a small number of times. Germline is not matched at one junction end, which may reflect a read error. The chain employs TRBV6-2 or TRBV6-3 and TRBJ2-3; 8 bases line up with TRBD2. The length of the CDR3 is 15 residues. The V gene's germline CDR1 is MNHEY and CDR2 SVGEGT. In nucleotides, the CDR3 is TGTGCCAGCAGCTCCGGGACTAGATACACAGATTCGCAGTATTTT. Amino acids: CASSSGTRYTDSQYF.

V usage is TRBV13 and J usage is TRBJ2-7; possible D gene TRBD1, 6 bases. Germline V gives CDR1 PRHDT, CDR2 FYEKMQ (reference sequence). There are 14 residues in the CDR3. V lost 3 bases and J lost 11, with 20 bases in between. The CDR3 reads CASSLTGQSTKEYF. The CDR3 nucleotides are TGTGCCAGCAGCTTGACGGGACAATCTACGAAGGAGTACTTC. The whole variable domain, filled in from reference TRBV13 and TRBJ2-7, reads AAGVIQSPRHLIKEKRETATLKCYPIPRHDTVYWYQQGPGQDPQFLISFYEKMQSDKGSIPDRFSAQQFSDYHSELNMSSLELGDSALYFCASSLTGQSTKEYFGPGTRLTVT.

The chain recombines TRBV7-9 with TRBJ2-7; possibly TRBD2 for D (5 bases). The ends were cut back, 4 bases at V and 4 bases at J, with 14 bases in the middle. The CDR3 length is 14 residues. Germline loops: CDR1 SEHNR, CDR2 FQNEAQ (reference sequence). CDR3 sequence reads: CASSSPGWQYEQYF. The CDR3 coding sequence is TGTGCCAGCAGCTCCCCGGGATGGCAGTACGAGCAGTACTTC.

This clone was detected only once. The chain couples TRBV7-2 to TRBJ1-4; weak D call: TRBD1 (6 bases). The CDR3 length is 15 residues. Germline-derived CDR1 and CDR2 are SGHTA and FQGNSA. Between the trimmed V and J ends, which lost 3 bases and 4 bases, there was a span of 12 bases. Here the CDR3 reads CASSLQRGDNEKLFF. Written as DNA, the CDR3 is TGTGCCAGCAGCTTGCAGAGGGGGGATAATGAAAAACTGTTTTTT. Combining the CDR3 with reference TRBV7-2 and TRBJ1-4 gives the whole variable domain GAGVSQSPSNKVTEKGKDVELRCDPISGHTALYWYRQSLGQGLEFLIYFQGNSAPDKSGLPSDRFSAERTGGSVSTLTIQRTQQEDSAVYLCASSLQRGDNEKLFFGSGTQLSVL.

CDR3 nucleotides: TGTGCCAGCTCAAGCCGAACGGACGGCACTGAAGCTTTCTTT. Its translation is CASSSRTDGTEAFF. The rearrangement links TRBV18 to TRBJ1-1; D is unclear. V shed 5 bases and J shed 4 bases, with 14 bases lying between them. The CDR3 is made up of 14 amino acids. Per the germline V gene, CDR1 is KGHSH and CDR2 is LQKENI.

The chain has TRBV7-2 and TRBJ2-7; 10 nucleotides line up with TRBD2. V lost 4 bases, J lost 6 bases, and 9 bases stayed unmatched. This CDR3 is built from 15 residues. Germline-derived CDR1 and CDR2 are SGHTA and FQGNSA. The CDR3 sequence: CASSSNSGGLAEQYF. The CDR3 DNA follows: TGTGCCAGCAGCTCAAATAGCGGGGGGCTTGCCGAGCAGTACTTC.

The J gene is TRBJ1-4, the V gene TRBV5-1; 7 bases align to TRBD1. Looked up from germline, CDR1 is SGHRS and CDR2 is YFSETQ. The CDR3 consists of 16 residues. V gave up 1 base and J gave up 2 bases; unmatched junction bases: 5. CDR3 DNA sequence: TGCGCCAGCAGCTTGATTTTGGGACAGACTAATGAAAAACTGTTTTTT. This translates into CASSLILGQTNEKLFF. The full variable domain, with the rest looked up from reference TRBV5-1 and TRBJ1-4, is KAGVTQTPRYLIKTRGQQVTLSCSPISGHRSVSWYQQTPGQGLQFLFEYFSETQRNKGNFPGRFSGRQFSNSRSEMNVSTLELGDSALYLCASSLILGQTNEKLFFGSGTQLSVL.

This clone was seen a handful of times. The V call is TRBV19, the J call TRBJ2-1, with a possible D match to TRBD2 (6 bases). V lost 6 bases and J lost 0, with 18 bases in between. CDR3 length: 17 residues. Germline V gives CDR1 LNHDA, CDR2 SQIVND (reference sequence). The CDR3 DNA follows: TGTGCCAGTAGATACGCCTTTGGGGGGAGCTCCTACAATGAGCAGTTCTTC. Its translation is CASRYAFGGSSYNEQFF.

The chain is built from TRBV5-1 and TRBJ1-3, with D possibly matching TRBD1 (5 bases). The CDR3 consists of 15 residues. CDR1 SGHRS and CDR2 YFSETQ come from the germline V gene. V gave up 7 bases and J gave up 3 bases, with 17 bases separating them. The chain's CDR3 is CASSLGTAGGNTIYF. CDR3 nucleotides: TGCGCCAGCTCCCTTGGGACGGCTGGTGGAAACACCATATATTTT. The full variable domain, with the rest looked up from reference TRBV5-1 and TRBJ1-3, is KAGVTQTPRYLIKTRGQQVTLSCSPISGHRSVSWYQQTPGQGLQFLFEYFSETQRNKGNFPGRFSGRQFSNSRSEMNVSTLELGDSALYLCASSLGTAGGNTIYFGEGSWLTVV.

The rearrangement links TRBV9 to TRBJ1-2; a possible D gene is TRBD1 (5 bases). Germline V gene data show CDR1 as SGDLS and CDR2 as YYNGEE. The CDR3 sequence is 15 residues long. V lost 0 bases to trimming and J lost 2 bases, with 11 bases between them. The CDR3 here is CASSVAAGSNYGYTF. CDR3 nucleotides: TGTGCCAGCAGCGTAGCCGCAGGGTCAAACTATGGCTACACCTTC.

The rearrangement uses TRBV3-1 (or the pseudogene TRBV3-2) and TRBJ2-1; 8 positions agree with TRBD2. The length of the CDR3 is 14 residues. CDR1 and CDR2 from the germline V gene are LGHDT and YNNKEL (reference sequence). Trimming took 6 bases from V and 7 from J; bases not matched to a gene: 8. The CDR3, as DNA: TGTGCCAGCAGTCTAGCGGGTCCCGCGAATGAGCAGTTCTTC. It codes for CASSLAGPANEQFF.

This chain joins TRBV3-1 (or the pseudogene TRBV3-2) and TRBJ1-1; TRBD1 matches at 8 bases. CDR3 length equals 17 residues. V shed 3 bases, J shed 5 bases, and the junction held 14 bases outside the gene matches. Per germline, CDR1 LGHDT and CDR2 YNNKEL (reference sequence). In nucleotides, the CDR3 is TGTGCCAGCAGCCAGGGGGGGACAGGAACCCGGGGAACTGAAGCTTTCTTT. It codes for CASSQGGTGTRGTEAFF.

The genes are TRBV3-1 (or the pseudogene TRBV3-2) and TRBJ1-1, with 7 positions matching TRBD1. With 4 bases clipped from V and 7 bases from J, the junction kept 9 bases outside the gene matches. Germline lookup yields CDR1 LGHDT and CDR2 YNNKEL (reference sequence). CDR3 length: 14 amino acids. CDR3 bases: TGTGCCAGCAGCCCTAGACAGGGTAAGAGTGAAGCTTTCTTT. Protein product: CASSPRQGKSEAFF.

The V and J genes are TRBV29-1 and TRBJ1-2; 8 bases align to TRBD1. Trimming took 6 bases from V and 3 from J; bases not matched to a gene: 3. The germline gives CDR1 SQVTM, CDR2 ANQGSEA. This CDR3 has 12 residues. CDR3 nucleotides: TGCAGCGTGGGGGGACAGGACTATGGCTACACCTTC. Amino acid sequence: CSVGGQDYGYTF.

The chain joins TRBV5-5 to TRBJ1-4; D not resolved. The V gene lost 0 bases and the J gene lost 0 bases, with 6 bases spanning the gap. The CDR3 is 15 residues long. CDR1 is SGHKS and CDR2 is YYEKEE in the germline V gene (reference sequence). The CDR3 is CASSLVQATNEKLFF. The DNA of the CDR3 is TGTGCCAGCAGCTTGGTGCAGGCAACTAATGAAAAACTGTTTTTT.

V and J are TRBV12-3 or TRBV12-4 and TRBJ2-7; D tentatively fits TRBD1 or TRBD2 (5 bases each). V lost 6 bases and J 12 bases, leaving 21 bases between the germline ends. This CDR3 is 13 amino acids long. The CDR3 here is CASSPGIKGVGYF. In nucleotides, the CDR3 is TGTGCCAGCAGCCCCGGGATAAAAGGGGTTGGGTACTTC.

The chain couples TRBV7-2 to TRBJ2-5; D is possibly TRBD1 or TRBD2 (6 bases each). The V and J ends lost 1 base and 4 bases respectively, with 16 bases between them. The CDR3 has 16 residues. Germline V gives CDR1 SGHTA, CDR2 FQGNSA. The CDR3 bases are TGTGCCAGCAGCTTAGTTGGGACAAAGGGGGGAGAGACCCAGTACTTC. It codes for CASSLVGTKGGETQYF.